This TCR beta chain appears in the sequencing data of a study of T cell repertoires in cytomegalovirus infection. One entry per CDR3 protein, called by TCRdb with MiXCR from the reads. The top ten clones hold around 15% of a sample with about 920,000 distinct CDR3 sequences, less than 35% of them seen once. General study points: Dominating the ex vivo response were HLA-C-restricted CMV-specific TCR beta clonotypes.

This clonotype appeared a few times. Its antigen is undetermined. The CDR3 totals 16 residues. Germline CDR1 and CDR2: SGHVT and SQSDAQ. V dropped 5 bases and J dropped 0 bases, with 14 bases sitting between them. The input for sequencing was cultured CD8+ T cells from PBMCs, taken from culture after CMV antigen stimulation. The gene calls are TRBV7-4 and TRBJ1-3; D is possibly TRBD1 (5 bases). The source is a human donor in good health (CMV status not recorded). Some clones in this sample may be carry-over from other donors' samples. CDR3 residues: CASSPATARSGNTIYF. The CDR3 DNA follows: TGTGCCAGCAGCCCCGCGACAGCGCGCTCTGGAAACACCATATATTTT.